A single T cell receptor beta chain is shown here with its context. Assay used: immunoSEQ multiplex PCR; TCRdb lists only in-frame clones, some missing. The sample records around 150,000 clones, approximately 83% being singletons. These data belong to a study of blood T cell repertoires in COVID-19. V lost 9 bases and J 1 base, leaving 9 bases between the germline ends. The CDR3 extends over 12 amino acids. The germline gives CDR1 MNHEY, CDR2 SVGAGI. The V and J genes are TRBV6-5 and TRBJ1-1, with D tentatively TRBD1 (5 bases). Sequencing was done on a sample of peripheral blood. The clonotype was recovered from a man aged 65 to 85 with acute or convalescent COVID-19. This chain's CDR3 is CASDRGNTEAFF. The CDR3 region has the DNA TGTGCCAGTGACAGAGGGAACACTGAAGCTTTCTTT.